The 22 T cell receptor beta chains listed next were all sequenced from one sample in a study of T cell changes during pregnancy in multiple sclerosis. TCRdb keeps only in-frame clones here, not all; method: immunoSEQ multiplex PCR. Here the sample spans more than 35,000 clones, around 90% being singletons. Sequencing used CD4+ T cells from peripheral blood mononuclear cells, obtained in the second trimester of pregnancy. These receptors were collected from a female donor with multiple sclerosis, enrolled in a pregnancy study.

The J gene is TRBJ2-7, the V gene TRBV25-1, with a possible D match to TRBD1 (5 bases). The germline CDR1 and CDR2 sequences are MGHDK and SYGVNS. V was clipped by 0 bases and J by 10 bases, with 16 bases between them. CDR3 length: 14 residues. The CDR3 here is CASSEYRAGPGQYF. DNA of the CDR3: TGTGCCAGCAGTGAATATAGGGCAGGGCCAGGCCAGTACTTC.

The J gene is TRBJ1-3, the V gene TRBV28, with a weak D call TRBD1 (5 bases). CDR1 is MDHEN, CDR2 SYDVKM, per germline. Deletions cut 3 bases from V and 0 bases from J, with 12 bases between. The CDR3 is made up of 16 amino acids. In DNA, the CDR3 is TGTGCCAGCAGTTTCCCCAGGGTTAGCTCTGGAAACACCATATATTTT. It is translated as CASSFPRVSSGNTIYF.

The rearrangement joins TRBV18 to TRBJ2-2; 8 bases match TRBD2. V was clipped by 5 bases and J by 1 base; unmatched bases: 3. Germline-derived CDR1 and CDR2 are KGHSH and LQKENI. There are 15 residues in the CDR3. This chain's CDR3 is CASSLAGKNTGELFF. The CDR3 bases are TGTGCCAGCTCATTAGCGGGGAAGAACACCGGGGAGCTGTTTTTT. Full variable domain (rest looked up from reference TRBV18 and TRBJ2-2): NAGVMQNPRHLVRRRGQEARLRCSPMKGHSHVYWYRQLPEEGLKFMVYLQKENIIDESGMPKERFSAEFPKEGPSILRIQQVVRGDSAAYFCASSLAGKNTGELFFGEGSRLTVL.

The genes are TRBV4-1 and TRBJ1-4; D is uncertain. This CDR3 comprises 15 residues. The ends were cut back, 3 bases at V and 4 bases at J, with 12 bases in the middle. CDR1 is MGHRA and CDR2 is YSYEKL in the germline V gene. In DNA form, the CDR3 reads TGCGCCAGCAGCCAGTCCCTGCACTATAATGAAAAACTGTTTTTT. The encoded protein is CASSQSLHYNEKLFF.

This chain uses TRBV7-2 with TRBJ2-1; 8 bases are a match to TRBD2. The junction had 6 bases not matched to a gene; V was cut back by 1 base and J by 10 bases. Germline CDR1 is SGHTA and CDR2 is FQGNSA. The CDR3 extends over 14 amino acids. The CDR3: CASSLDGRGREQFF. The CDR3 region has the DNA TGTGCCAGCAGCTTAGACGGGAGGGGACGCGAGCAGTTCTTC.

This clone was detected once. This chain joins TRBV10-3 and TRBJ1-1, with a weak D call TRBD1 (6 bases). Trimming cost V 2 bases and J 6 bases, with 13 bases left between them. The germline V gene encodes CDR1 ENHRY and CDR2 SYGVKD. CDR3 length: 14 residues. The CDR3 DNA follows: TGTGCCATCAGTGAGAAGGGGGACATACCTGAAGCTTTCTTT. This translates into CAISEKGDIPEAFF.

The J gene is TRBJ2-1, the V gene TRBV6-1; D call uncertain. The CDR3 sequence is 11 residues long. Trimming cost V 5 bases and J 10 bases, with 9 bases left between them. Germline V CDR1 and CDR2: MNHNS, SASEGT. The DNA for the CDR3 is TGTGCCAGCAGTAACCTACTGGAGCAGTTCTTC. It translates to CASSNLLEQFF.

The V gene is TRBV6-1, the J gene TRBJ1-1; TRBD1 matches 7 bases. Trimming cost V 4 bases and J 4 bases; bases outside gene matches: 6. CDR1 is MNHNS and CDR2 is SASEGT in the germline V gene. This CDR3 spans 14 amino acids. The DNA of the CDR3 is TGTGCCAGCAGTGCCAGACAGGGTGGCACTGAAGCTTTCTTT. Protein sequence: CASSARQGGTEAFF.

The chain uses TRBV28 and TRBJ1-2, with 8 bases lining up with TRBD1. This CDR3 comprises 16 residues. Germline V gene lookup returns CDR1 MDHEN and CDR2 SYDVKM. V was pared by 4 bases and J by 4 bases, with 11 bases of the junction left unmatched. DNA for the CDR3: TGTGCCAGCAGTTACAGCTTCCCTGGACAGGGCTATGGCTACACCTTC. It translates to CASSYSFPGQGYGYTF.

The gene calls are TRBV14 and TRBJ1-4, with a possible D match to TRBD1 (6 bases). The CDR3 totals 15 residues. The germline V and J ends were trimmed by 0 bases and 4 bases, with 9 bases remaining between them. Per the germline V gene, CDR1 is SGHDN and CDR2 is FVKESK. CDR3 amino acids: CASSQEQGNNEKLFF. The CDR3 coding sequence is TGTGCCAGCAGCCAAGAGCAGGGGAATAATGAAAAACTGTTTTTT.

The rearrangement links TRBV9 to TRBJ2-3, with 10 bases aligning to TRBD2. CDR3 length: 15 amino acids. V lost 4 bases to trimming and J lost 4 bases; unmatched junction nucleotides: 6. Germline CDR1 SGDLS, CDR2 YYNGEE. The DNA of the CDR3 is TGTGCCAGCAGCTTAGCGGGAGGTAGGGCAGATACGCAGTATTTT. Amino acid sequence: CASSLAGGRADTQYF.

The rearrangement joins TRBV5-4 to TRBJ2-7; 10 positions agree with TRBD2. The CDR3 is made up of 18 amino acids. J gave up 7 bases and V 1 base, and 17 bases lay outside the gene matches. Germline V gives CDR1 SGHNT, CDR2 YYREEE (reference sequence). CDR3 coding DNA: TGTGCCAGCAGCTTGTTCATGGCTAGCGGGAGTCGAGGAAGGGAGCAGTACTTC. Translation gives CASSLFMASGSRGREQYF.

V usage is TRBV19 and J usage is TRBJ2-1; D is undetermined. Per the germline V gene, CDR1 is LNHDA and CDR2 is SQIVND (reference sequence). The CDR3 has 16 residues. Trimming stripped 5 bases from V and 2 bases from J, with 16 bases between. The CDR3 region has the DNA TGTGCCAGTAGTCCAACTGACTCCCAGCCCTACAATGAGCAGTTCTTC. Translating gives CASSPTDSQPYNEQFF. Variable domain in full (rest from reference TRBV19 and TRBJ2-1): DGGITQSPKYLFRKEGQNVTLSCEQNLNHDAMYWYRQDPGQGLRLIYYSQIVNDFQKGDIAEGYSVSREKKESFPLTVTSAQKNPTAFYLCASSPTDSQPYNEQFFGPGTRLTVL.

The V call is TRBV7-3, the J call TRBJ1-1; D is unresolved. Trimming shortened V by 5 bases and J by 7 bases, and 14 bases separated the two germline ends. Germline-derived CDR1 and CDR2 are SGHTA and FQGTGA. The CDR3 sequence is 13 residues long. The DNA of the CDR3 is TGTGCCAGCAGCCCGACGGGGTATATTGAAGCTTTCTTT. Protein product: CASSPTGYIEAFF. The variable domain in full, completed from reference TRBV7-3 and TRBJ1-1, reads GAGVSQTPSNKVTEKGKYVELRCDPISGHTALYWYRQSLGQGPEFLIYFQGTGAADDSGLPNDRFFAVRPEGSVSTLKIQRTERGDSAVYLCASSPTGYIEAFFGQGTRLTVV.

The chain carries TRBV7-9 and TRBJ2-1; TRBD2 agrees at 13 bases. With V trimmed by 3 bases and J by 7 bases, 6 bases remained unmatched. The CDR3 is made up of 16 amino acids. Per germline, CDR1 SEHNR and CDR2 FQNEAQ (reference sequence). CDR3 amino acids: CASSFPGTSGENEQFF. The CDR3 DNA is TGTGCCAGCAGCTTTCCTGGGACTAGCGGGGAAAATGAGCAGTTCTTC.

The gene calls are TRBV18 and TRBJ2-7, with 7 bases lining up with TRBD1. Germline loops: CDR1 KGHSH, CDR2 LQKENI. After removal of 3 bases from V and 0 bases from J, the junction contained 2 bases not matched to a gene. The CDR3 covers 14 residues. The CDR3 is CASSPTGFSYEQYF. The CDR3 nucleotides read TGTGCCAGCTCACCGACAGGGTTCTCCTACGAGCAGTACTTC. Looking up the rest from reference TRBV18 and TRBJ2-7 gives the full variable domain: NAGVMQNPRHLVRRRGQEARLRCSPMKGHSHVYWYRQLPEEGLKFMVYLQKENIIDESGMPKERFSAEFPKEGPSILRIQQVVRGDSAAYFCASSPTGFSYEQYFGPGTRLTVT.

This chain uses TRBV7-2 with TRBJ1-1; tentatively, D is TRBD1 (6 bases). Looked up from germline, CDR1 is SGHTA and CDR2 is FQGNSA. The V end was cut by 3 bases, the J end by 6 bases, with 14 bases between. The CDR3 consists of 14 residues. DNA for the CDR3: TGTGCCAGCAGCTTGGCCGGACAGCCTTCTGAAGCTTTCTTT. Encoded protein: CASSLAGQPSEAFF.

J is TRBJ2-3 and V is TRBV4-1, with 13 bases matching TRBD2. The CDR3 is 18 residues long. The junction had 11 bases not matched to a gene; V was cut back by 4 bases and J by 4 bases. Germline V lookup: CDR1 MGHRA, CDR2 YSYEKL. CDR3 amino acids: CASSRGWTSGSSPDTQYF. The CDR3, as DNA: TGCGCCAGCAGCCGAGGTTGGACTAGCGGGAGTTCCCCAGATACGCAGTATTTT.

The rearrangement uses TRBV28 and TRBJ1-2, with TRBD1 identical over 8 bases. The V gene end was trimmed by 6 bases and the J gene end by 4 bases; junction bases not matched to a gene: 7. This CDR3 spans 14 amino acids. CDR1 and CDR2 (germline): MDHEN, SYDVKM. This chain's CDR3 is CASRAGDRGYGYTF. The DNA of the CDR3 is TGTGCCAGCAGGGCTGGTGACAGGGGCTATGGCTACACCTTC.

The gene calls are TRBV14 and TRBJ1-1; D possibly corresponds to TRBD1 (5 bases). There are 15 residues in the CDR3. V lost 4 bases and J lost 3, with 15 bases in between. Germline CDR1 reads SGHDN; CDR2 reads FVKESK. The CDR3 region is CASSRRTGRDTEAFF. As DNA, the CDR3 is TGTGCCAGCAGCCGTCGGACCGGCAGGGACACTGAAGCTTTCTTT.

The V and J genes are TRBV11-3 and TRBJ2-3, with D perhaps matching TRBD2 (6 bases). CDR3 size: 16 residues. Trimming pared 1 base from V and 2 bases from J, leaving 13 bases between. Germline lookup yields CDR1 SGHNT and CDR2 YENEEA. CDR3 DNA: TGTGCCAGCAGCTTAGTGTTAGCGGCAAACACAGATACGCAGTATTTT. It is translated as CASSLVLAANTDTQYF.

V and J are TRBV29-1 and TRBJ1-2; maybe TRBD1 (5 bases). Trimming removed 2 bases at V and 4 bases at J, with 8 bases between. CDR3 length: 12 residues. In germline, CDR1 is SQVTM, CDR2 ANQGSEA. Here the CDR3 reads CSVEQGSYGYTF. In DNA form, the CDR3 reads TGCAGCGTTGAACAGGGCTCCTATGGCTACACCTTC.